A selection of T cell receptor beta chains follows, all from one sample in a study of radiotherapy plus CTLA-4 blockade in lung cancer. The protocol was immunoSEQ multiplex PCR, while the TCRdb copy is restricted to in-frame clones and leaves out a portion. The sample lists 100,000 or so clones, around 84% occurring once. The input for sequencing was peripheral blood, taken from a patient treated with radiotherapy plus ipilimumab. The source is a human donor with non-small cell lung cancer that progressed on radiotherapy plus ipilimumab. The CDR3 runs from the conserved cysteine through the conserved F or W. A D gene is named only where the DNA matches it firmly. The size entry is marked missing in some rows and otherwise reads once, few, many or a size class.

clone_size j_call d_call v_call cdr3_nt cdr3_aa
NA TRBJ1-5 NA TRBV4-1 TGCGCCAGCAGCCAAGATTTAGTACGGATCAATCAGCCCCAGCATTTT CASSQDLVRINQPQHF
NA TRBJ1-2 NA TRBV11-2 TGTGCCAGCAGCTTAGGGGACTATAACTATGGCTACACCTTC CASSLGDYNYGYTF
once TRBJ2-5 NA TRBV7-7 TGTGCTAGCAGCTTAAGTTTGGGTTTAGAGACCCAGTACTTC CASSLSLGLETQYF
NA TRBJ1-1 TRBD1 TRBV2 TGTGCCAGCAGGGAGGGGGCGCGAACTGAAGCTTTCTTT CASREGARTEAFF
NA TRBJ2-1 NA TRBV30 TGTGCCTGGAGTGAGTTTGAGCAGTTCTTC CAWSEFEQFF
NA TRBJ1-2 NA TRBV20-1 TGCAGTGCTACCGGGACATATGGCTACACCTTC CSATGTYGYTF
NA TRBJ2-7 TRBD2 TRBV30 TGTGCCGGACTAAAGCGGGAGAGGAACGAGCAGTACTTC CAGLKRERNEQYF
NA TRBJ2-3 TRBD2 TRBV6-1 TGTGCCAGCAGTGAAGAGAGACTAGCGGGTTTGGGAGTTCCGGGCACAGATACGCAGTATTTT CASSEERLAGLGVPGTDTQYF
NA TRBJ2-5 TRBD2 TRBV5-1 TGCGCCAGCAGCTTGTGGGGGGGACAAGAGACCCAGTACTTC CASSLWGGQETQYF
NA TRBJ2-1 TRBD2 TRBV5-4 TGTGCCAGCAGCTTTATCAAGCGGGAGGACTCGGAGCAGTTCTTC CASSFIKREDSEQFF
NA TRBJ2-4 NA TRBV27 TGTGCCAGCAGTTCCGGAACTGTGAAGGAAGACATTCAGTACTTC CASSSGTVKEDIQYF
NA TRBJ1-1 NA TRBV5-4 TGTGCCAGCAGCCCGAAGGGACCGCTGAACACTGAAGCTTTCTTT CASSPKGPLNTEAFF
NA TRBJ2-7 TRBD2 TRBV6-1 TGTGCCAGCAGTGAATTAAAAGAGACTAGCGGGTTTTCCTACGAGCAGTACTTC CASSELKETSGFSYEQYF
NA TRBJ1-2 NA TRBV4-1 TGCGCCAGCAGCCAACCAGAGAAGGGGCTTTATGGCTACACCTTC CASSQPEKGLYGYTF
NA TRBJ2-1 NA TRBV28 TGTGCCAGCAGATCGCGGTCTTACTACAATGAGCAGTTCTTC CASRSRSYYNEQFF
NA TRBJ1-4 NA TRBV5-1 TGCGCCAGCAGCTTCACAGGGACGGGTGAAAAACTGTTTTTT CASSFTGTGEKLFF
NA TRBJ2-7 NA TRBV11-3 TGTGCCAGCAGCTTAGCGGGGACCTACGAGCAGTACTTC CASSLAGTYEQYF
NA TRBJ1-4 NA TRBV28 TGTGCCAGCAGTTTCCGGGCGGCAAAACTGTTTTTT CASSFRAAKLFF
NA TRBJ1-5 NA TRBV10-3 TGTGCCATCAGTTCAGGAGTAAGCAATCAGCCCCAGCATTTT CAISSGVSNQPQHF
NA TRBJ1-2 NA TRBV6-1 TGTGCCAGCATGGAACGAAACTATGGCTACACCTTC CASMERNYGYTF
NA TRBJ1-1 NA TRBV6-1 TGTGCCAGCAGTGGAAATATAGGAAACACTGAAGCTTTCTTT CASSGNIGNTEAFF
NA TRBJ2-2 NA TRBV5-1 TGCGCCAGCAGCGACCTGGGAGGGGAGCTGTTTTTT CASSDLGGELFF
NA TRBJ2-1 TRBD2 TRBV19 TGTGCCAGTAGTGGGGGACTAGCGGGAGGTTCGGTTAACAATGAGCAGTTCTTC CASSGGLAGGSVNNEQFF
NA TRBJ2-2 NA TRBV28 TGTGCCAGCAGTTTCTATTACAGGGCCGCTTTAAGTACCGGGGAGCTGTTTTTT CASSFYYRAALSTGELFF
NA TRBJ2-1 TRBD2 TRBV15 TGTGCCACCAGCAGCGGATTGACTAGCGGGGAGTACAATGAGCAGTTCTTC CATSSGLTSGEYNEQFF
NA TRBJ1-5 TRBD1 TRBV29-1 TGCAGCGCCATAGTCGGCAGGGGGCGACAGCCCCAGCATTTT CSAIVGRGRQPQHF
NA TRBJ2-2 NA TRBV9 TGTGCCAGCAGCGTAGAACCGAAGAACACCGGGGAGCTGTTTTTT CASSVEPKNTGELFF
NA TRBJ2-1 TRBD2 TRBV5-1 TGCGCCAGCAGCGGGAAAGCGGGAGGGCCTATCTATGAGCAGTTCTTC CASSGKAGGPIYEQFF
NA TRBJ2-6 NA TRBV27 TGTGCCAGCAGTGCTGGGGCCAACGTCCTGACTTTC CASSAGANVLTF
NA TRBJ2-5 TRBD2 TRBV9 TGTGCCAGCAGCAATAGCGGGCAAGAGACCCAGTACTTC CASSNSGQETQYF